This T cell receptor (beta chain) was recorded in a study of cytomegalovirus exposure and HLA in healthy donors. Study-level points and caveats: Accurate prediction of HLA-A and HLA-B alleles (for most subjects) was reportedly achieved from TCR beta sequences.

Donors likely had unrecorded immune exposures despite being nominally healthy when sampled. Remarks on this clone: What it binds is unknown.

The study ran its PCR with 60 Vbeta and 13 Jbeta primers. Some clones are missing from TCRdb's copy, which holds only in-frame ones; the method was immunoSEQ multiplex PCR. Found here are approximately 90,000 clones, roughly 73% of them singletons; the top ten hold approximately 2.3%. The TCR originated in a man in his forties in good health and CMV-seronegative. Sequenced sample: PBMCs.

CDR3 sequence: CASSLRDEQFF. CDR3 nucleotides: TGTGCCAGCAGCCTGCGCGATGAGCAGTTCTTC. The chain recombines TRBV16 with TRBJ2-1; D uncertain. The CDR3 extends over 11 amino acids. The V end was cut by 4 bases, the J end by 8 bases, with 6 bases between. Germline values: CDR1 KGHSY, CDR2 FQNENV. Full variable domain (rest looked up from reference TRBV16 and TRBJ2-1): GEEVAQTPKHLVRGEGQKAKLYCAPIKGHSYVFWYQQVLKNEFKFLISFQNENVFDETGMPKERFSAKCLPNSPCSLEIQATKLEDSAVYFCASSLRDEQFFGPGTRLTVL.